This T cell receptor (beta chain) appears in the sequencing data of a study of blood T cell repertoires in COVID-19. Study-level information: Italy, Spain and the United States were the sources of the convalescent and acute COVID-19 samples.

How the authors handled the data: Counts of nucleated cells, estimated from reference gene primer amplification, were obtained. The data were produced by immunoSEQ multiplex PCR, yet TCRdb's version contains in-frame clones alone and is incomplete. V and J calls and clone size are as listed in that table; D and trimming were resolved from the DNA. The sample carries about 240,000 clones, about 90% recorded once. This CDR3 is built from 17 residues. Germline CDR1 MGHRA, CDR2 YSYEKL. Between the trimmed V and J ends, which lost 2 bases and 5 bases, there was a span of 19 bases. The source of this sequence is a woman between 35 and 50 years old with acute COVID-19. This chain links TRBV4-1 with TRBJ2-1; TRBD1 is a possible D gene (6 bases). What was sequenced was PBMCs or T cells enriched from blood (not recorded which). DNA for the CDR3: TGCGCCAGCAGCCAAAGGGGGTCGGTCAGGGAGAACAATGAGCAGTTCTTC. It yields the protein CASSQRGSVRENNEQFF.